This TCR beta chain was captured by sequencing in a study of CD8+ T cells in alopecia areata. Study-level points and caveats: Relative to normal scalp, lesional scalp, especially alopecia totalis/universalis, showed higher clonality. Scalp and blood samples kept many expanded lesional clones throughout tofacitinib.

Treatment denoted: oral pan-JAK inhibitor, 5-10 mg twice daily. In alopecia areata patients, both lesional scalp punch biopsies and peripheral blood were collected. V lost 4 bases and J lost 3, with 12 bases in between. Germline lookup yields CDR1 SQVTM and CDR2 ANQGSEA. CDR3 length: 13 amino acids. A word on this clone: No antigen is known for it.

cDNA serving as the sequencing template came from extracted, reverse transcribed RNA. Only in-frame clones appear in the TCRdb table, and some are missing; sequencing was by immunoSEQ multiplex PCR. The sample shows under 200,000 clones, about two thirds of them seen only once. The receptor comes from a human donor with alopecia areata. The sequenced sample was CD4+ T cells sorted from blood, obtained at week 4, from a patient treated with tofacitinib. This sequence joins TRBV29-1 and TRBJ1-1; no reliable D call. Here the CDR3 reads CSVVAGRDTEAFF. In DNA, the CDR3 is TGCAGCGTTGTGGCGGGTAGGGACACTGAAGCTTTCTTT. The full variable domain, with the rest looked up from reference TRBV29-1 and TRBJ1-1, is SAVISQKPSRDICQRGTSLTIQCQVDSQVTMMFWYRQQPGQSLTLIATANQGSEATYESGFVIDKFPISRPNLTFSTLTVSNMSPEDSSIYLCSVVAGRDTEAFFGQGTRLTVV.